This T cell receptor beta chain is drawn from a study of cytomegalovirus exposure and HLA in healthy donors. Turning to this clone: Its antigen is undetermined. Sequence at one end of the junction differs from germline and may be a read error.

It was healthy bone marrow donors who served as donors. General study results and limits: Follow-up analysis seemed to connect common viral pathogens with several of the most significant clusters identified. The study flagged about 150 TCR beta chains as cytomegalovirus-associated.

Germline lookup yields CDR1 SGHNT and CDR2 YYREEE (reference sequence). The CDR3 sequence is 15 residues long. PCR primers comprised 60 Vbeta and 13 Jbeta primers. Sequenced by immunoSEQ multiplex PCR; TCRdb stores in-frame clones only, minus some. The sample lists about 150,000 clones; roughly three quarters were seen once. This TCR was sampled from a woman between 35 and 50 years old in good health and CMV-seronegative. Material: PBMCs. The V call is TRBV5-4, the J call TRBJ2-5, with 9 bases lining up with TRBD1. The CDR3 DNA reads as TGTGCCAGCAGAGGGGACAGGGTCCTCCAAGAGGCCCAGTACTTC. Protein: CASRGDRVLQEAQYF.